One sample yielded the 17 T cell receptor beta chains listed below, sequenced in a study of T cells after yellow fever vaccination (dated by TCRdb to the late 2010s). In light of the paper, this sample's treatment or condition label describes: live attenuated yellow fever vaccine strain. The protocol used for the library was 5' RACE. The listed sequencing device is Illumina HiSeq 2500. TCRdb reran the public reads through fastp at Q25 and MiXCR, keeping productive beta chains. One record per CDR3 amino acid sequence lists the most common genes and DNA. The sample includes hundreds of thousands of distinct CDR3 sequences, with roughly 12% observed a single time. The ten largest clones take up 15% of the sample. This material consisted of PBMCs, taken on the day of the yellow fever booster vaccination. Receptors originate from a man in his thirties or forties who received the YFV17D yellow fever vaccine.

J is TRBJ1-1 and V is TRBV7-9; D uncertain. V gave up 1 base and J gave up 2 bases, with 14 bases separating them. Germline CDR1 and CDR2: SEHNR and FQNEAQ (reference sequence). The CDR3 covers 16 residues. The CDR3 bases are TGTGCCAGCAGCTTAGGATATTCAGTGCTTAACACTGAAGCTTTCTTT. Its protein is CASSLGYSVLNTEAFF. The whole variable domain, remainder taken from reference TRBV7-9 and TRBJ1-1, is DTGVSQNPRHKITKRGQNVTFRCDPISEHNRLYWYRQTLGQGPEFLTYFQNEAQLEKSRLLSDRFSAERPKGSFSTLEIQRTEQGDSAMYLCASSLGYSVLNTEAFFGQGTRLTVV.

This chain uses TRBV11-2 with TRBJ2-1, with D possibly matching TRBD2 (6 bases). Per germline, CDR1 SGHAT and CDR2 FQNNGV. The CDR3 is 13 residues long. Trimming stripped 5 bases from V and 10 bases from J, with 15 bases between. This chain's CDR3 is CASSPAGTEEQFF. In DNA form, the CDR3 reads TGTGCCAGCAGCCCAGCCGGGACTGAAGAGCAGTTCTTC.

DNA of the CDR3: TGCAGTGCTAGAGATAGGAAGGGTGAGACCCAGTACTTC. The encoded protein is CSARDRKGETQYF. The J gene is TRBJ2-5, the V gene TRBV20-1; no clear D. Trimming took off 0 bases at V and 5 bases at J, with 10 bases between the two ends. The CDR3 has 13 amino acids. Germline-derived CDR1 and CDR2 are DFQATT and SNEGSKA (reference sequence).

This sequence joins TRBV7-9 and TRBJ2-1, with D unclear. This CDR3 is built from 14 residues. Germline V gene sequence: CDR1 SEHNR, CDR2 FQNEAQ (reference sequence). V lost 0 bases and J lost 3, with 6 bases in between. CDR3 nucleotide sequence: TGTGCCAGCAGCTTAGCTCCAGACTACAATGAGCAGTTCTTC. It specifies CASSLAPDYNEQFF.

The rearrangement links TRBV12-3 or TRBV12-4 to TRBJ2-3; a weak D match, TRBD2 (5 bases). Trimming shortened V by 7 bases and J by 1 base, and 9 bases separated the two germline ends. The CDR3 is 13 residues long. The CDR3 coding sequence is TGTGCCAGCACCCGTAGCGGCACAGATACGCAGTATTTT. As protein: CASTRSGTDTQYF.

This clonotype occurred a few times. The CDR3: CASSFGITMNTEAFF. The CDR3 DNA follows: TGTGCCAGCAGCTTTGGGATAACTATGAACACTGAAGCTTTCTTT. The J gene is TRBJ1-1, the V gene TRBV13; D unclear. With 3 bases removed from V and 0 bases from J, the gap between germline ends came to 11 bases. Germline CDR1 reads PRHDT; CDR2 reads FYEKMQ (reference sequence). This CDR3 region has 15 residues.

This clonotype has a count of ten or more. The gene calls are TRBV7-2 and TRBJ2-5; 10 nucleotides line up with TRBD2. V dropped 5 bases and J dropped 4; count of bases not matched to a gene: 4. This CDR3 region has 14 residues. Germline V CDR1 and CDR2: SGHTA, FQGNSA. The CDR3 DNA reads TGTGCCAGCAGCGTCGGACTAGCGGCAGAGACCCAGTACTTC. It is translated as CASSVGLAAETQYF. Complete variable domain (other parts from reference TRBV7-2 and TRBJ2-5): GAGVSQSPSNKVTEKGKDVELRCDPISGHTALYWYRQSLGQGLEFLIYFQGNSAPDKSGLPSDRFSAERTGGSVSTLTIQRTQQEDSAVYLCASSVGLAAETQYFGPGTRLLVL.

As regards this clonotype: A much larger clone sits a single nucleotide away, making a read error possible. The chain uses TRBV27 and TRBJ2-5; D might be TRBD2 (5 bases). The CDR3 is 12 amino acids. The V and J ends lost 4 bases and 7 bases respectively, with 10 bases between them. Germline V gene sequence: CDR1 MNHEY, CDR2 SMNVEV (reference sequence). CDR3 nucleotide sequence: TGTGCCAGCAGTTCCGGTGGAGGGACCCAGTACTTC. Protein sequence: CASSSGGGTQYF.

This clonotype has more than one count but fewer than ten. This chain links TRBV7-2 with TRBJ1-6; 7 nucleotides line up with TRBD1. V gave up 5 bases and J gave up 9 bases; unmatched junction bases: 10. This CDR3 is built from 15 residues. Germline V CDR1 and CDR2: SGHTA, FQGNSA. Written as DNA, the CDR3 is TGTGCCAGCAGCCAGAGGGGGGACAGTAGTTCACCCCTCCACTTT. Translating it yields CASSQRGDSSSPLHF.

The chain combines TRBV15 with TRBJ2-1; 12 nucleotides line up with TRBD2. Germline CDR1 and CDR2: LNHNV and YYDKDF (reference sequence). V shed 1 base and J 9 bases; nucleotides not matched to a gene: 13. This CDR3 contains 18 residues. The chain's CDR3 is CATSRVGLAGGPGGEQFF. The DNA of the CDR3 is TGTGCCACCAGCAGAGTGGGGCTAGCGGGAGGGCCAGGCGGTGAGCAGTTCTTC.

The chain has TRBV24-1 and TRBJ2-5; perhaps TRBD2 as D (5 bases). The V end was cut by 4 bases, the J end by 4 bases, with 18 bases between. The CDR3 length is 16 residues. Germline CDR1 and CDR2: KGHDR and SFDVKD. The chain's CDR3 is CATSDPDRGIAETQYF. The CDR3 DNA reads TGTGCCACCAGTGACCCCGATAGAGGGATCGCAGAGACCCAGTACTTC.

At least ten counts were recorded for this clonotype. This sequence joins TRBV10-3 and TRBJ2-2, with D possibly TRBD1 on 6 matching bases. Trimming left V 10 bases short and J 3 bases short, with 12 bases between. CDR3 length: 13 residues. The germline V gene encodes CDR1 ENHRY and CDR2 SYGVKD. The CDR3 loop is CATLAGDTGELFF. CDR3 in DNA: TGTGCCACCCTGGCAGGGGACACCGGGGAGCTGTTTTTT.

This chain uses TRBV7-2 with TRBJ2-2; tentatively, D is TRBD1 (6 bases). Trimming pared 1 base from V and 4 bases from J, leaving 16 bases between. The CDR3 totals 17 residues. Germline CDR1 SGHTA, CDR2 FQGNSA. The CDR3 here is CASSLGVDRTRTGELFF. The CDR3 bases are TGTGCCAGCAGCTTAGGCGTGGACAGAACGCGCACCGGGGAGCTGTTTTTT. Drawing the rest from reference TRBV7-2 and TRBJ2-2, the complete variable domain is GAGVSQSPSNKVTEKGKDVELRCDPISGHTALYWYRQSLGQGLEFLIYFQGNSAPDKSGLPSDRFSAERTGGSVSTLTIQRTQQEDSAVYLCASSLGVDRTRTGELFFGEGSRLTVL.

This clonotype was counted between two and nine times. This rearrangement joins TRBV12-3 or TRBV12-4 to TRBJ2-7; D is undetermined. Trimming stripped 5 bases from V and 7 bases from J, with 12 bases between. The CDR3 is 12 amino acids. The CDR3 coding sequence is TGTGCCAGCAGTCCCGAGGTTGGAGAGCAGTACTTC. Translated: CASSPEVGEQYF.

The V call is TRBV5-6, the J call TRBJ2-3; 12 bases fit TRBD2. The V segment lost 2 bases and the J segment 6 bases; nucleotides outside the gene matches: 7. Germline V gene sequence: CDR1 SGHDT, CDR2 YYEEEE. The CDR3 length is 16 residues. DNA for the CDR3: TGTGCCAGCAGCTTTACTCTGACTAGCGGGAGCGATACGCAGTATTTT. Protein: CASSFTLTSGSDTQYF.

The chain employs TRBV7-8 and TRBJ1-1; D gene unclear. The germline CDR1 and CDR2 sequences are SGHVS and FQNEAQ. The CDR3 sequence is 14 residues long. V lost 0 bases to trimming and J lost 1 base, with 6 bases between them. In DNA form, the CDR3 reads TGTGCCAGCAGCTTAGCAGTCCGGAACACTGAAGCTTTCTTT. Its translation is CASSLAVRNTEAFF.

The chain links TRBV12-3 or TRBV12-4 to TRBJ2-7; 7 bases match TRBD1. Trimming removed 5 bases from V and 2 bases from J; junction bases left unmatched: 6. This CDR3 has 14 residues. CDR3 bases: TGTGCCAGCAGTCGATCAGGGGGTCCCTACGAGCAGTACTTC. Amino acid sequence: CASSRSGGPYEQYF.